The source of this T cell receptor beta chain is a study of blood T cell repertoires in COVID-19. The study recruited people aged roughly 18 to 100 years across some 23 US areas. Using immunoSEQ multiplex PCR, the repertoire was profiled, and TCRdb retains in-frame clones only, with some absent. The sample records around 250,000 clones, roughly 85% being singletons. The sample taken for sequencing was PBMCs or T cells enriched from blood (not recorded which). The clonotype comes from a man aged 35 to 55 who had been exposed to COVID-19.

CDR3 residues: CASRLGETQAFF. The CDR3 DNA reads TGTGCCAGCAGGCTAGGGGAAACTCAAGCTTTCTTT. The rearrangement uses TRBV11-3 and TRBJ1-1; D may be TRBD1 (5 bases). The ends were cut back, 6 bases at V and 9 bases at J, with 14 bases in the middle. From germline, CDR1 is SGHNT and CDR2 YENEEA. The CDR3 totals 12 residues.